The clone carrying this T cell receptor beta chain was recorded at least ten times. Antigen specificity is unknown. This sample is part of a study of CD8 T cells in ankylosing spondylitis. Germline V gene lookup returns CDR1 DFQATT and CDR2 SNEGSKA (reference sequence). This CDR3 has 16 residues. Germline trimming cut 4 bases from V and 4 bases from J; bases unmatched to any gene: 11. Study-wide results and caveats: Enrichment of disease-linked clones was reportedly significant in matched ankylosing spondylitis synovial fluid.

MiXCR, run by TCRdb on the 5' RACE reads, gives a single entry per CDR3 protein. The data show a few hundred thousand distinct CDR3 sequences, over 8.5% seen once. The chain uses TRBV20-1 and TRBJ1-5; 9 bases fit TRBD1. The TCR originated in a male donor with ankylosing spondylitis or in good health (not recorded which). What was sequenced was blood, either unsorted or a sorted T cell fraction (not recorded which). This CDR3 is CSATRGQGGINQPQHF. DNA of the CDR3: TGCAGTGCTACCCGGGGACAGGGTGGAATTAATCAGCCCCAGCATTTT.